This entry features one T cell receptor beta chain sequence. No antigen is known for it. Assay: immunoSEQ multiplex PCR; the TCRdb copy retains only in-frame clones and omits some. The profile covers fewer than 25,000 clones, with over 70% appearing a single time and approximately 31% taken by the ten largest. These data originate in a study of EBV T-cell therapy then PD-1 blockade in nasopharyngeal carcinoma. The CDR3 is 14 residues long. The ends lost 5 bases at V and 6 bases at J; junction bases unmatched: 7. Germline assignment: CDR1 MNHNY and CDR2 SVGAGI (reference sequence). Treatment reported: AdE1-LMPpoly-expanded autologous EBV-specific T-cell therapy followed by anti-PD-1 nivolumab.

The source of this sequence is a man between 40 and 49 years old with nasopharyngeal carcinoma. Specimen: CD8+ T cells from blood, collected at approximately day 61 from a patient whose treatment included autologous EBV-specific T cells and nivolumab. This chain connects TRBV6-6 to TRBJ1-5; the match to TRBD1 covers 7 bases. CDR3 amino acids: CASSPDRVSQPQHF. As DNA, the CDR3 is TGTGCCAGCAGTCCCGACAGGGTATCTCAGCCCCAGCATTTT.